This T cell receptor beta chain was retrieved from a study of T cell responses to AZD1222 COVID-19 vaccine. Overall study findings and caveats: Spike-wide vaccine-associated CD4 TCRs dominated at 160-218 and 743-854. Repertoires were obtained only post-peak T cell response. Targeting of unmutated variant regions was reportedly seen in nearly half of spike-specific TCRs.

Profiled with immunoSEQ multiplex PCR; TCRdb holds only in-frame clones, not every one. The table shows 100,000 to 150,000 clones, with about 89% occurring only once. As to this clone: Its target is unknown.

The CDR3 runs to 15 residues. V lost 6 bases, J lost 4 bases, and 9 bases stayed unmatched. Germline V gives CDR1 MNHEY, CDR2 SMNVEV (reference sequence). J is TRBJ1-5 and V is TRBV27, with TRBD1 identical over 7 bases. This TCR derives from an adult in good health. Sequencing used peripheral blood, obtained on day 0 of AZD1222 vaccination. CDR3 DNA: TGTGCCAGCAGGCCCGGGACAGAAGGGAATCAGCCCCAGCATTTT. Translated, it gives CASRPGTEGNQPQHF.